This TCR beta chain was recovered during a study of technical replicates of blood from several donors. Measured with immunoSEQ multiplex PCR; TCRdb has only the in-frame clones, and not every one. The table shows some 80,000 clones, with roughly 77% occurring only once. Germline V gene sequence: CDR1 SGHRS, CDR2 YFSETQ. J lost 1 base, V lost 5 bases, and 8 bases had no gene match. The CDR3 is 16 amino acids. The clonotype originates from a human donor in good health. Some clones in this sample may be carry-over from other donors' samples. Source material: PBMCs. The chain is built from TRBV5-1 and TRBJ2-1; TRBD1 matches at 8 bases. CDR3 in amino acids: CASSSLDRESYNEQFF. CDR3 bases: TGCGCCAGCAGTTCATTGGACAGGGAATCCTACAATGAGCAGTTCTTC.